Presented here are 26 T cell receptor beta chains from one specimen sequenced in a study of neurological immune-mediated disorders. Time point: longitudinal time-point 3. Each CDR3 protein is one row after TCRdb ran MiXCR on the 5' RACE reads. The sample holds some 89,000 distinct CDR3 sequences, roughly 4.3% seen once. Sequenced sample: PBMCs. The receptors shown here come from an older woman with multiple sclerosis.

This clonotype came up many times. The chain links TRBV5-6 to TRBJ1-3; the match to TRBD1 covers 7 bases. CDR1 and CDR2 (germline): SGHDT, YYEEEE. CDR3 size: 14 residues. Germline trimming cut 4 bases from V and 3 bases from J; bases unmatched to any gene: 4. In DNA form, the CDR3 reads TGTGCCAGCAGCCAACAGGGGTTTGGAAACACCATATATTTT. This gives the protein CASSQQGFGNTIYF.

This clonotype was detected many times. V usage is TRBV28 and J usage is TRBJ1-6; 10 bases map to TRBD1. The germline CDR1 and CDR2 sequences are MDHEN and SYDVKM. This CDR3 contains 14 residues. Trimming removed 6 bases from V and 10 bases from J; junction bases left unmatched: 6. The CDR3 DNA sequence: TGTGCCAGCAGATCCGGGACAGGGGAATCACCCCTCCACTTT. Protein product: CASRSGTGESPLHF.

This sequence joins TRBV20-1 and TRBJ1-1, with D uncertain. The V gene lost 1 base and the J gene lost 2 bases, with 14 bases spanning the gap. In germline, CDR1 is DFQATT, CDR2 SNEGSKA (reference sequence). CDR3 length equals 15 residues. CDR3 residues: CSARGGTETNTEAFF. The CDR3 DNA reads TGCAGTGCTAGAGGTGGCACCGAGACTAACACTGAAGCTTTCTTT.

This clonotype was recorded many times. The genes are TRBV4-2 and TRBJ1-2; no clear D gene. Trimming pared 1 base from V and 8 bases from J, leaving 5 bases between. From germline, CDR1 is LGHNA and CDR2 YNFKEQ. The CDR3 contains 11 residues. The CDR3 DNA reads TGTGCCAGCAGCCAAGGAAGGGGCTACACCTTC. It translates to CASSQGRGYTF.

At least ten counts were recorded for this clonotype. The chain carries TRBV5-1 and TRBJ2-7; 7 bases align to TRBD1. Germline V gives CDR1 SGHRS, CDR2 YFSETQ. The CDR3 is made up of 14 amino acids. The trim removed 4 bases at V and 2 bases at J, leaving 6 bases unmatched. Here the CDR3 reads CASSTDRDAYEQYF. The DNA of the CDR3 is TGCGCCAGCAGCACCGACAGGGATGCCTACGAGCAGTACTTC.

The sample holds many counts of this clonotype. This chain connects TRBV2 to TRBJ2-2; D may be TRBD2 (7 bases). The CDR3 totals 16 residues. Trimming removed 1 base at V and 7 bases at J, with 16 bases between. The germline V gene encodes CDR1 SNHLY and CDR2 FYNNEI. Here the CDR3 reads CASSEDGGRLSGELFF. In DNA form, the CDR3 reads TGTGCCAGCAGTGAAGACGGGGGGCGGTTGAGCGGGGAGCTGTTTTTT.

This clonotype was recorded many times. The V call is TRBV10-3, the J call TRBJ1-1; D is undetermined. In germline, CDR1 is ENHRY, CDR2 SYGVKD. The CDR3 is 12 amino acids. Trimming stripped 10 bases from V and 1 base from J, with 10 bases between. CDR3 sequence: CATARENTEAFF. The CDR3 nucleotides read TGTGCCACCGCGCGGGAGAACACTGAAGCTTTCTTT.

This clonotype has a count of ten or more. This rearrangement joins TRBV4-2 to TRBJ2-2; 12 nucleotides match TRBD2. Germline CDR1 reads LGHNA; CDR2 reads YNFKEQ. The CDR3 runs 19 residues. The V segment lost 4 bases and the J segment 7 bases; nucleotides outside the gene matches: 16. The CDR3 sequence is CASSPLRASGGAESGELFF. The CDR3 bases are TGTGCCAGCAGCCCCCTCCGGGCTAGCGGGGGGGCCGAGAGCGGGGAGCTGTTTTTT.

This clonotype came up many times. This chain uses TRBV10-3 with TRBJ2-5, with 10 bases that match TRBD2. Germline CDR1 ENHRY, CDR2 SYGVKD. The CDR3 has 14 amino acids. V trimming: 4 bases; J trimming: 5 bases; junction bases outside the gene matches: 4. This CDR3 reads CAISGGTSVETQYF. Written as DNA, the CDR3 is TGTGCCATCAGTGGCGGGACTAGCGTGGAGACCCAGTACTTC.

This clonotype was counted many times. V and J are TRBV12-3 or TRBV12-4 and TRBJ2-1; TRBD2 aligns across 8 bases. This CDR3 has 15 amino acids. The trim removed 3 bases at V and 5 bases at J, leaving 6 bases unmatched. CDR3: CASSFEAGENNEQFF. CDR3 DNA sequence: TGTGCCAGCAGTTTTGAAGCGGGAGAGAACAATGAGCAGTTCTTC.

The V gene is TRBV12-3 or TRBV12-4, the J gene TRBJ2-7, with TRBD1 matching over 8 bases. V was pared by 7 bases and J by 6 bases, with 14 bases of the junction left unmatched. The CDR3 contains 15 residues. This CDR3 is CASTPARTGPSEQYF. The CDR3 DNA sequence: TGTGCCAGCACCCCGGCCCGGACAGGGCCGAGCGAGCAGTACTTC.

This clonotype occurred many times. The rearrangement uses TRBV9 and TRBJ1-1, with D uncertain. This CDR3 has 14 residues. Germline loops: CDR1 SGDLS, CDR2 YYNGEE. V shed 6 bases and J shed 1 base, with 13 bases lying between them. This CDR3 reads CASTSPDGNTEAFF. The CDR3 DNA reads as TGTGCCAGCACCTCACCCGATGGGAACACTGAAGCTTTCTTT. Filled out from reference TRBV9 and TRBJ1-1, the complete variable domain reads DSGVTQTPKHLITATGQRVTLRCSPRSGDLSVYWYQQSLDQGLQFLIQYYNGEERAKGNILERFSAQQFPDLHSELNLSSLELGDSALYFCASTSPDGNTEAFFGQGTRLTVV.

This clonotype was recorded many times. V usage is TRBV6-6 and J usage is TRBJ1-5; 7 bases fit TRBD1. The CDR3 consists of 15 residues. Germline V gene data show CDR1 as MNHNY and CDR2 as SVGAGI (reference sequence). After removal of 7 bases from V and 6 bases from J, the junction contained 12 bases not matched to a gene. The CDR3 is CASIHETGPGQPQHF. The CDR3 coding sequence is TGTGCCAGCATTCATGAGACAGGGCCGGGTCAGCCCCAGCATTTT.

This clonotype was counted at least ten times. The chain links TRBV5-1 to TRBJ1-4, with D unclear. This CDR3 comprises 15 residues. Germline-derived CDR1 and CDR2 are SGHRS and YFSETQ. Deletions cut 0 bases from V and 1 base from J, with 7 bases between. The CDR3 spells CASSLVVGTNEKLFF. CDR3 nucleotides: TGCGCCAGCAGCTTGGTGGTAGGAACTAATGAAAAACTGTTTTTT.

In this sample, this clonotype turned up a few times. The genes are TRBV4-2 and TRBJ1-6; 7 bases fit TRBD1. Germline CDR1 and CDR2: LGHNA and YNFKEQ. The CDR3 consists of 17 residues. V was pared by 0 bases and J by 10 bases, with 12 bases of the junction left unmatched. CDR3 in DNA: TGTGCCAGCAGCCAAGATAGAGCAGGGGGAGTTCAGTCACCCCTCCACTTT. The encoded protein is CASSQDRAGGVQSPLHF.

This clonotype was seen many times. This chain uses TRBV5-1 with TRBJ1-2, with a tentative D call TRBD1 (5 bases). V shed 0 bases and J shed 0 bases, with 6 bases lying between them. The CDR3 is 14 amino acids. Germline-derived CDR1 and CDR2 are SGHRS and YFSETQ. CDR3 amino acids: CASSLGTPNYGYTF. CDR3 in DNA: TGCGCCAGCAGCTTGGGGACACCTAACTATGGCTACACCTTC.

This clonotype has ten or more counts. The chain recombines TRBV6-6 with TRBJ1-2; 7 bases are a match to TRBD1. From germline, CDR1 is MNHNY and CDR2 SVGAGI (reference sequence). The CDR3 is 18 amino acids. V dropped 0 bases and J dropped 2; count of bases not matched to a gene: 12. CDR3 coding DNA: TGTGCCAGCAGTTACTCCATGGGACAGACGAAACTGAACTATGGCTACACCTTC. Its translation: CASSYSMGQTKLNYGYTF.

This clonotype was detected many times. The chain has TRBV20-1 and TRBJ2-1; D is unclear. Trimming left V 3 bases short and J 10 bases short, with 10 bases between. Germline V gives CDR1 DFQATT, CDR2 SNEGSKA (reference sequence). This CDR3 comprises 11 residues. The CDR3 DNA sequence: TGCAGTGCTAGTCAGAGGAGAGAGCAGTTCTTC. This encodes CSASQRREQFF.

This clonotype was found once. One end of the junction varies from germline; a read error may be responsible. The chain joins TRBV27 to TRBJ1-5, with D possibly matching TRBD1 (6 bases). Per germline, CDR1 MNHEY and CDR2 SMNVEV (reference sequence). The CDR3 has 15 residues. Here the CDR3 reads CASRVAGASDQPQHF. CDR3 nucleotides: TGTGCCAGCAGGGTGGCAGGGGCTAGCGATCAGCCCCAGCATTTT.

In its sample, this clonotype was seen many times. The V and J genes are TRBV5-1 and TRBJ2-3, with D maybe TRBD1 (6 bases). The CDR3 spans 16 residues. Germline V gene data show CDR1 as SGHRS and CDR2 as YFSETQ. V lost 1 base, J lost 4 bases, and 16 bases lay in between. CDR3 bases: TGCGCCAGCAGCTTGACAACCTCAGGGGAGCCAGATACGCAGTATTTT. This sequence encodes CASSLTTSGEPDTQYF.

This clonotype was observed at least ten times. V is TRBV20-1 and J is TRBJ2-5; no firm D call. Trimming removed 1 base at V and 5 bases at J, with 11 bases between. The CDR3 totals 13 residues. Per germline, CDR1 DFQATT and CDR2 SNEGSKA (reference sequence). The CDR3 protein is CSARVVVRETQYF. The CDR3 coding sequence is TGCAGTGCTAGAGTAGTGGTGAGGGAGACCCAGTACTTC.

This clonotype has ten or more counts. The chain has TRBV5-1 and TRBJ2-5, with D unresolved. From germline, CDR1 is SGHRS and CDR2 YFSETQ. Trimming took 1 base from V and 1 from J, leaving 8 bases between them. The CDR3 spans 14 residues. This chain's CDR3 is CASSLIRVQETQYF. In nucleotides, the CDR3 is TGCGCCAGCAGCTTGATTCGGGTCCAAGAGACCCAGTACTTC.

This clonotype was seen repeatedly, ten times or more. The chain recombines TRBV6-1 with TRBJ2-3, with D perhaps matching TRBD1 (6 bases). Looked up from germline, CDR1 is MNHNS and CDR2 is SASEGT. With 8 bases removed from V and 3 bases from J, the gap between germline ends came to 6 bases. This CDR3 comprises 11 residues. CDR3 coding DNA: TGTGCCAGCGACAGGACAGATACGCAGTATTTT. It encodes CASDRTDTQYF.

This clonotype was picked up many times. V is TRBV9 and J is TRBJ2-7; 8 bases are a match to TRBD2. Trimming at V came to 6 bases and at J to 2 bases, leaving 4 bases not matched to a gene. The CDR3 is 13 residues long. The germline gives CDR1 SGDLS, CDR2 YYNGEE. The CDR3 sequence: CASTGGNTYEQYF. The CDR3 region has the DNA TGTGCCAGCACGGGGGGGAATACCTACGAGCAGTACTTC.

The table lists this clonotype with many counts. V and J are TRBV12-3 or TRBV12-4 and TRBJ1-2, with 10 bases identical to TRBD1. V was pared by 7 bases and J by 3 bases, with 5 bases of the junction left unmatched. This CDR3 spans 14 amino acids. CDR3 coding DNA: TGTGCCAGCAATGACAGGGGGCCTCACTATGGCTACACCTTC. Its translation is CASNDRGPHYGYTF.

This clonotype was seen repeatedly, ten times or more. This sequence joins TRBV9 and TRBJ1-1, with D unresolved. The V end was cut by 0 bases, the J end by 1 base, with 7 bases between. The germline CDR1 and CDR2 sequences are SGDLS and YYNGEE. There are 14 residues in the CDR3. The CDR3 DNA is TGTGCCAGCAGCGTAGCTGGACCGAACACTGAAGCTTTCTTT. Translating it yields CASSVAGPNTEAFF.